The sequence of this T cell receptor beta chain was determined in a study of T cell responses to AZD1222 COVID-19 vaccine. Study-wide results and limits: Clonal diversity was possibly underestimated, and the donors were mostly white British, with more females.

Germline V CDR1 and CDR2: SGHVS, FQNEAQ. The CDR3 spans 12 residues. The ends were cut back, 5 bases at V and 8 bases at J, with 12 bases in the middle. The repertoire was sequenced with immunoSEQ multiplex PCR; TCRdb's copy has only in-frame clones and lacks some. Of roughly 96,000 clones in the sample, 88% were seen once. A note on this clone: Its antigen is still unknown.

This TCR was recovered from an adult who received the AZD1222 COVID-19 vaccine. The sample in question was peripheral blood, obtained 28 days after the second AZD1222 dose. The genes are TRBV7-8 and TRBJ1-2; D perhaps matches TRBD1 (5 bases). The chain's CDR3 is CASSKGRPGYTF. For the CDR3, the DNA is TGTGCCAGCAGCAAGGGACGGCCGGGCTACACCTTC. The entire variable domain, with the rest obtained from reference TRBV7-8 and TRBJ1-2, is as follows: GAGVSQSPRYKVAKRGQDVALRCDPISGHVSLFWYQQALGQGPEFLTYFQNEAQLDKSGLPSDRFFAERPEGSVSTLKIQRTQQEDSAVYLCASSKGRPGYTFGSGTRLTVV.